The 15 T cell receptor beta chains reported below all come from one sample, sequenced in a study of T cell changes during pregnancy in multiple sclerosis. The assay was immunoSEQ multiplex PCR, and TCRdb's table has in-frame clones only and misses some. The table includes tens of thousands of clones, around 90% detected once. Sample: CD8+ T cells from peripheral blood mononuclear cells, taken before pregnancy. The receptors originated from a female donor with multiple sclerosis, enrolled in a pregnancy study.

The gene calls are TRBV18 and TRBJ2-3, with 9 bases identical to TRBD2. The CDR3 spans 15 residues. Germline V gene sequence: CDR1 KGHSH, CDR2 LQKENI. J was trimmed by 1 base and V by 3 bases; bases with no gene match: 2. CDR3 sequence (DNA): TGTGCCAGCTCACCCGAGCGGGGGGGCACAGATACGCAGTATTTT. This codes for CASSPERGGTDTQYF. Together with reference TRBV18 and TRBJ2-3, the CDR3 gives the full variable domain: NAGVMQNPRHLVRRRGQEARLRCSPMKGHSHVYWYRQLPEEGLKFMVYLQKENIIDESGMPKERFSAEFPKEGPSILRIQQVVRGDSAAYFCASSPERGGTDTQYFGPGTRLTVL.

This clone was recorded only once. V usage is TRBV4-2 and J usage is TRBJ1-4; 9 bases agree with TRBD1. Per germline, CDR1 LGHNA and CDR2 YNFKEQ. V lost 0 bases to trimming and J lost 3 bases; unmatched junction nucleotides: 11. The CDR3 is 19 residues long. Written as DNA, the CDR3 is TGTGCCAGCAGCCAAGATTTATTCGGGACAGGGACTCCTAATGAAAAACTGTTTTTT. This encodes CASSQDLFGTGTPNEKLFF.

V is TRBV5-6 and J is TRBJ1-3; D not certain. Germline lookup yields CDR1 SGHDT and CDR2 YYEEEE. This CDR3 has 14 amino acids. Trimming took off 2 bases at V and 4 bases at J, with 10 bases between the two ends. The CDR3 reads CASSFEGDGNTIYF. The CDR3 DNA reads TGTGCCAGCAGCTTCGAAGGAGACGGAAACACCATATATTTT. The full variable domain, with the rest looked up from reference TRBV5-6 and TRBJ1-3, is DAGVTQSPTHLIKTRGQQVTLRCSPKSGHDTVSWYQQALGQGPQFIFQYYEEEERQRGNFPDRFSGHQFPNYSSELNVNALLLGDSALYLCASSFEGDGNTIYFGEGSWLTVV.

The genes are TRBV10-3 and TRBJ2-2; possible D gene TRBD2, 5 bases. Trimming shortened V by 7 bases and J by 6 bases, and 12 bases separated the two germline ends. The CDR3 is made up of 13 amino acids. Germline CDR1 and CDR2: ENHRY and SYGVKD. Here the CDR3 reads CAINEGEAGELFF. In DNA, the CDR3 is TGTGCCATCAACGAGGGAGAGGCCGGGGAGCTGTTTTTT.

The rearrangement uses TRBV12-5 and TRBJ1-2, with 9 bases identical to TRBD1. This CDR3 is built from 16 residues. Germline loops: CDR1 LGHNT, CDR2 FRNRAP. The trim removed 1 base at V and 6 bases at J, leaving 9 bases unmatched. CDR3 residues: CASGLAPEGQGNGYTF. As DNA, the CDR3 is TGTGCTAGTGGTTTGGCCCCAGAAGGACAGGGGAATGGCTACACCTTC.

The chain carries TRBV7-9 and TRBJ1-2; 8 positions agree with TRBD1. The ends lost 4 bases at V and 3 bases at J; junction bases unmatched: 7. The germline CDR1 and CDR2 sequences are SEHNR and FQNEAQ (reference sequence). The CDR3 is made up of 15 amino acids. The CDR3 coding sequence is TGTGCCAGCAGCTCGCCAGGGGGCTTGGACTATGGCTACACCTTC. Translated: CASSSPGGLDYGYTF.

The V gene is TRBV19, the J gene TRBJ1-1; D call uncertain. V was shortened by 8 bases and J by 5 bases, with 12 bases between the two germline ends. Per the germline V gene, CDR1 is LNHDA and CDR2 is SQIVND (reference sequence). This CDR3 is 12 amino acids long. The CDR3 DNA is TGTGCCAGTGCTCCTCCGAGGACTGAAGCTTTCTTT. It translates to CASAPPRTEAFF. The full variable domain, its missing parts supplied by reference TRBV19 and TRBJ1-1, is DGGITQSPKYLFRKEGQNVTLSCEQNLNHDAMYWYRQDPGQGLRLIYYSQIVNDFQKGDIAEGYSVSREKKESFPLTVTSAQKNPTAFYLCASAPPRTEAFFGQGTRLTVV.

The genes are TRBV27 and TRBJ2-7, with 7 bases lining up with TRBD1. The CDR3 consists of 14 residues. Germline V gene sequence: CDR1 MNHEY, CDR2 SMNVEV (reference sequence). J was trimmed by 3 bases and V by 8 bases; bases with no gene match: 10. Here the CDR3 reads CASGNWDSIYEQYF. The CDR3 nucleotides read TGTGCCAGCGGGAATTGGGACAGTATCTACGAGCAGTACTTC.

The V and J genes are TRBV10-3 and TRBJ2-2, with TRBD2 identical over 11 bases. This CDR3 is built from 16 residues. Germline CDR1 is ENHRY and CDR2 is SYGVKD. Unmatched junction bases numbered 6, after V lost 4 bases and J lost 5 bases. CDR3 coding DNA: TGTGCCATCAGTGTACTAGCGGGGGAGATAACCGGGGAGCTGTTTTTT. Amino acid sequence: CAISVLAGEITGELFF.

This chain connects TRBV9 to TRBJ1-2; tentative D call: TRBD1 (6 bases). Germline V gene lookup returns CDR1 SGDLS and CDR2 YYNGEE. V lost 0 bases and J 4 bases, leaving 13 bases between the germline ends. This CDR3 comprises 15 residues. The CDR3 sequence: CASSVGDTRGYGYTF. In DNA form, the CDR3 reads TGTGCCAGCAGCGTAGGGGACACCCGGGGCTATGGCTACACCTTC. Supplemented by reference TRBV9 and TRBJ1-2, the full variable domain reads DSGVTQTPKHLITATGQRVTLRCSPRSGDLSVYWYQQSLDQGLQFLIQYYNGEERAKGNILERFSAQQFPDLHSELNLSSLELGDSALYFCASSVGDTRGYGYTFGSGTRLTVV.

This clone was seen just once. The J gene is TRBJ2-5, the V gene TRBV5-1; the D gene is possibly TRBD2 (6 bases). V lost 4 bases and J lost 1, with 11 bases in between. Germline V gene sequence: CDR1 SGHRS, CDR2 YFSETQ. The length of the CDR3 is 14 residues. The CDR3 protein is CASSPGTSQETQYF. The CDR3 DNA is TGCGCCAGCAGCCCTGGGACTTCCCAAGAGACCCAGTACTTC.

This clone has a single count. The genes are TRBV5-4 and TRBJ2-2; no definite D call. CDR3 length: 14 amino acids. Trimming took off 1 base at V and 7 bases at J, with 11 bases between the two ends. Germline lookup yields CDR1 SGHNT and CDR2 YYREEE (reference sequence). The CDR3 sequence: CASSLLGEGGELFF. CDR3 coding DNA: TGTGCCAGCAGCTTGCTTGGAGAAGGCGGGGAGCTGTTTTTT. The full variable domain, rest sourced from reference TRBV5-4 and TRBJ2-2, is ETGVTQSPTHLIKTRGQQVTLRCSSQSGHNTVSWYQQALGQGPQFIFQYYREEENGRGNFPPRFSGLQFPNYSSELNVNALELDDSALYLCASSLLGEGGELFFGEGSRLTVL.

The V call is TRBV29-1, the J call TRBJ2-7; 10 nucleotides match TRBD2. The CDR3 contains 12 residues. The germline gives CDR1 SQVTM, CDR2 ANQGSEA. The V segment lost 6 bases and the J segment 7 bases; nucleotides outside the gene matches: 6. Written as DNA, the CDR3 is TGCAGCGTCCACAAACTAGCGGGGGAGCAGTACTTC. It translates to CSVHKLAGEQYF.

This chain links TRBV4-3 with TRBJ2-7, with D possibly being TRBD1 (5 bases). Looked up from germline, CDR1 is LGHNA and CDR2 is YSLEER. The CDR3 consists of 17 residues. V shed 0 bases and J shed 4 bases, with 19 bases lying between them. In DNA, the CDR3 is TGCGCCAGCAGCCAAGATCGCGATCTAAGGGGTGCTTACGAGCAGTACTTC. It translates to CASSQDRDLRGAYEQYF.

This chain joins TRBV27 and TRBJ2-1; 10 bases agree with TRBD1. The CDR3 totals 13 residues. The junction had 5 bases not matched to a gene; V was cut back by 5 bases and J by 10 bases. Germline V gene sequence: CDR1 MNHEY, CDR2 SMNVEV (reference sequence). The CDR3: CASSTGTGVEQFF. Here the CDR3 DNA reads TGTGCCAGCAGTACCGGGACAGGGGTGGAGCAGTTCTTC.